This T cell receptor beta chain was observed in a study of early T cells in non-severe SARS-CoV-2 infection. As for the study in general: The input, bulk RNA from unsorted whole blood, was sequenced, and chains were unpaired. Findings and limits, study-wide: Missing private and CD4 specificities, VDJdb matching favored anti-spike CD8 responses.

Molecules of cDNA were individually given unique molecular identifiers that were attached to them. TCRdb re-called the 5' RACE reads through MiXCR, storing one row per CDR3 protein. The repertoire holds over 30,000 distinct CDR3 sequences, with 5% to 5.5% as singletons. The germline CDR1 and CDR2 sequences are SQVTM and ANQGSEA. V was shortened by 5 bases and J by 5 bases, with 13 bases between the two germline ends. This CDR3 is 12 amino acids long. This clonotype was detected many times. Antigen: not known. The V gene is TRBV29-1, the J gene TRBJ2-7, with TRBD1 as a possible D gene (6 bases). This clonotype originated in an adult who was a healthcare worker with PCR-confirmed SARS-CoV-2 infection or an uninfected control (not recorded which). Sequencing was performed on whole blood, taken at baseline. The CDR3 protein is CSVQGGRDEQYF. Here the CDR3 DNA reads TGCAGCGTTCAAGGGGGTAGGGACGAGCAGTACTTC.